The rows below give T cell receptor beta chains drawn from one sample of a study of shared clonotypes between healthy human individuals. Using immunoSEQ multiplex PCR, the repertoire was profiled, and TCRdb retains in-frame clones only, with some absent. The sample has hundreds of thousands of clones, about 96% seen once. Sequencing was performed on naive CD8+ T cells sorted from blood. The receptor set was obtained from a woman aged 30 to 39 in good health. Each CDR3 is given with its conserved first and last residue. D genes are given only for firm matches. A clone size is listed for some rows: how often the clone was seen (once, few, many), or a class if it is expanded.

V gene	J gene	clone size	D gene	CDR3 DNA	CDR3 protein
TRBV9	TRBJ2-1	-	TRBD2	TGTGCCAGCAGCGCGTTCGCTCTACCGGGACTAGGGTACAATGAGCAGTTCTTC	CASSAFALPGLGYNEQFF
TRBV2	TRBJ1-1	-	-	TGTGCCAGCAAGTTGGAGGGGGTGGGGAACACTGAAGCTTTCTTT	CASKLEGVGNTEAFF
TRBV25-1	TRBJ2-2	-	TRBD2	TGTGCCAGCAGTGACGCGACTAGCGGGAGCCGGGAGCTGTTTTTT	CASSDATSGSRELFF
TRBV7-9	TRBJ1-1	-	-	TGTGCCAGCAGCTTCATGAACACTGAAGCTTTCTTT	CASSFMNTEAFF
TRBV7-3	TRBJ2-1	-	TRBD2	TGTGCCAGCAGCTTAAAAGGGCTCGGGGCTAGCGGGAAGAATGAGCAGTTCTTC	CASSLKGLGASGKNEQFF
TRBV13	TRBJ2-7	-	TRBD2	TGTGCCAGCAGTCCCGGGAGGGTATACGAGCAGTACTTC	CASSPGRVYEQYF
TRBV7-2	TRBJ1-5	-	TRBD1	TGTGCCAGCAGCCCTTCGGACAGGGGCAATCAGCCCCAGCATTTT	CASSPSDRGNQPQHF
TRBV6-5	TRBJ2-6	-	-	TGTGCCAGCAGTCTCGGACTCTCTGGGGCCAACGTCCTGACTTTC	CASSLGLSGANVLTF
TRBV28	TRBJ2-1	-	-	TGTGCCAGCAGTTTAGGGACTGAGCAGTTCTTC	CASSLGTEQFF
TRBV5-1	TRBJ1-1	-	TRBD1	TGCGCCAGCAGCATAACAGGGGACACTGAAGCTTTCTTT	CASSITGDTEAFF
TRBV28	TRBJ2-5	-	-	TGTGCCAGCAGACCCCTCAGCTGGGAATCAAGGGAGACCCAGTACTTC	CASRPLSWESRETQYF
TRBV27	TRBJ2-7	-	-	TGTGCCAGCAGACGGACACTAGCTTACGAGCAGTACTTC	CASRRTLAYEQYF
TRBV7-8	TRBJ1-2	-	-	TGTGCCAGCAGCTTAGAGTGGGCTCCTAACTATGGCTACACCTTC	CASSLEWAPNYGYTF
TRBV30	TRBJ2-6	-	TRBD1	TGTGCCTGGAGCCGACAGGGGGTGGCGAGCTCTGGGGCCAACGTCCTGACTTTC	CAWSRQGVASSGANVLTF
TRBV28	TRBJ2-1	-	-	TGTGCCAGCAGTTTGCACGAGGGCGGCCTCAACAATGAGCAGTTCTTC	CASSLHEGGLNNEQFF
TRBV28	TRBJ1-5	-	-	TGTGCCAGCAGGGACGGGATTCAGCCCCAGCATTTT	CASRDGIQPQHF
TRBV2	TRBJ2-7	-	-	TGTGCCAGCAGCCCAGTAAAGGCGGCCTCCTACGAGCAGTACTTC	CASSPVKAASYEQYF
TRBV6-6	TRBJ2-1	-	-	TGTGCCAGCAGCCCAGACGGGAATGAGCAGTTCTTC	CASSPDGNEQFF
TRBV12-2	TRBJ1-1	-	-	TGTGCAAGTCGCTTATACTCAGATAACACTGAAGCTTTCTTT	CASRLYSDNTEAFF
TRBV13	TRBJ1-2	-	-	TGTGCCAGCAGCTCCAGATTATATGGCTACACCTTC	CASSSRLYGYTF
TRBV7-6	TRBJ2-2	-	-	TGTGCCAGCAGCCCTCGGGACCTGGCCGGGGAGCTGTTTTTT	CASSPRDLAGELFF
TRBV14	TRBJ2-1	-	TRBD2	TGTGCCAGCAGCCCCACTAGCGGGAGATCCGACAATGAGCAGTTCTTC	CASSPTSGRSDNEQFF
TRBV27	TRBJ2-1	-	TRBD2	TGTGCCAGCAGTCTCTTAGCGGGAGGCAGACCCGAGCAGTTCTTC	CASSLLAGGRPEQFF
TRBV6-1	TRBJ2-7	-	TRBD1	TGTGCCAGCAGTGAAGTAGGGGGCGACAGGGGTGAACCCTACGAGCAGTACTTC	CASSEVGGDRGEPYEQYF
TRBV5-1	TRBJ2-2	-	TRBD2	TGCGCCAGCAGCTCGGTATCGAGCGGGAGAGCCACCGGGGAGCTGTTTTTT	CASSSVSSGRATGELFF
TRBV5-6	TRBJ1-1	-	TRBD1	TGTGCCAGCAGCATCCAGATACAGGGGGCGAGCGTGTACACTGAAGCTTTCTTT	CASSIQIQGASVYTEAFF
TRBV7-9	TRBJ2-7	-	TRBD2	TGTGCCAGCAGCAGCACGACTAGCGTTTCCTACGAGCAGTACTTC	CASSSTTSVSYEQYF
TRBV13	TRBJ2-7	-	TRBD2	TGTGCCAGCAGCCAGAGCGGGAGCGGGGCCTACGAGCAGTACTTC	CASSQSGSGAYEQYF
TRBV10-2	TRBJ1-2	few	-	TGCGCCACGAGTGGGGGCGACTATGGCTACACCTTC	CATSGGDYGYTF